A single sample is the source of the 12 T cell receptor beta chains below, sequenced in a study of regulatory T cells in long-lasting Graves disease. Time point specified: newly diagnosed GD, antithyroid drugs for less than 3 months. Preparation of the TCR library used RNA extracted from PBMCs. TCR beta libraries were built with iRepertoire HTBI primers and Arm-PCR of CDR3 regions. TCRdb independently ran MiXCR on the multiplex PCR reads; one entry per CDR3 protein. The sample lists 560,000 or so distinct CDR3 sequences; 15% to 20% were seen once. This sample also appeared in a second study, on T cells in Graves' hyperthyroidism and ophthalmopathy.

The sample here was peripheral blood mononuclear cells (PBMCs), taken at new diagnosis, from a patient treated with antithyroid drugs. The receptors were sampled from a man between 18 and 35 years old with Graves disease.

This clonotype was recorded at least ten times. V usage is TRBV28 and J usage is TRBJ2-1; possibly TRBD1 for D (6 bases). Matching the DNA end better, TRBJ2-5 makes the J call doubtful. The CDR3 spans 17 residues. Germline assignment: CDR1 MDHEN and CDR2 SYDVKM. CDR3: CASSPYPGPEGGETQYF. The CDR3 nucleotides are TGTGCCAGCAGTCCCTACCCGGGCCCAGAAGGGGGAGAGACCCAGTACTTC.

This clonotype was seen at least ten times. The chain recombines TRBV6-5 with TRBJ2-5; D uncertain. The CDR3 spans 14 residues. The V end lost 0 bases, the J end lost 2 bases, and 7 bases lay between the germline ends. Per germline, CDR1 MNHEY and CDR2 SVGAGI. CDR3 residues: CASSYSGKQETQYF. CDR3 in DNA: TGTGCCAGCAGTTACTCCGGCAAGCAAGAGACCCAGTACTTC.

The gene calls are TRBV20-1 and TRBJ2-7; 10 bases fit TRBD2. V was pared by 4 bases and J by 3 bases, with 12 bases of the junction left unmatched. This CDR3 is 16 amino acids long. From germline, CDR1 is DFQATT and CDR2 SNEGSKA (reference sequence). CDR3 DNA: TGCAGTGCTAAGGCTGGGCTAGCGGGAGATCGCTACGAGCAGTACTTC. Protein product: CSAKAGLAGDRYEQYF.

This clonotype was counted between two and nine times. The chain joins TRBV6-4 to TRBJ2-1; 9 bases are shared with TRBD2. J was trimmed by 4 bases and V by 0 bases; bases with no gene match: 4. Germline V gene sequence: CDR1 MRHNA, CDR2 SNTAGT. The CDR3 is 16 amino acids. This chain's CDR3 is CASSDSGLAGYNEQFF. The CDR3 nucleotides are TGTGCCAGCAGTGACTCCGGTCTAGCGGGATACAATGAGCAGTTCTTC.

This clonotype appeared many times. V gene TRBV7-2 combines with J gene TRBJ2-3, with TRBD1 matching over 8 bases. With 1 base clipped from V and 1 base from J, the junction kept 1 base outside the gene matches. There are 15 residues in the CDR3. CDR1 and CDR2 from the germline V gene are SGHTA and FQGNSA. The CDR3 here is CASSLGDRRTDTQYF. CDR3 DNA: TGTGCCAGCAGCTTAGGGGACAGGCGCACAGATACGCAGTATTTT.

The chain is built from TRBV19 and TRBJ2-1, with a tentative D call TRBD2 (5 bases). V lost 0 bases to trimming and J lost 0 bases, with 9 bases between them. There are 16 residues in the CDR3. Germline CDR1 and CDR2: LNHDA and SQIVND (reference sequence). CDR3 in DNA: TGTGCCAGTAGTATAGATTCGGGGTTCTCCTACAATGAGCAGTTCTTC. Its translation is CASSIDSGFSYNEQFF.

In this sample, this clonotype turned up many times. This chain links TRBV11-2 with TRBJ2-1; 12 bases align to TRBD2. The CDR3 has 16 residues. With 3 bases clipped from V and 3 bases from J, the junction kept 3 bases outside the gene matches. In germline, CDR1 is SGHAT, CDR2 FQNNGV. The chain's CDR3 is CASSLASGRVYNEQFF. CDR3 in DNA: TGTGCCAGCAGCTTGGCTAGCGGGAGGGTCTACAATGAGCAGTTCTTC.

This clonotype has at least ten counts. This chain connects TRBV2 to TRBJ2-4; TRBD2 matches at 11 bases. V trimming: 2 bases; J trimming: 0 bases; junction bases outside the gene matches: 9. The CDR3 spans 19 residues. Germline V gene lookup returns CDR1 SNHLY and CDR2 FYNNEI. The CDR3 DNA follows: TGTGCCAGCAGTGAATGGTCTAGCGGGAGGACTATAGCCAAAAACATTCAGTACTTC. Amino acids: CASSEWSSGRTIAKNIQYF.

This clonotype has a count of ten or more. The CDR3 region has the DNA TGCAGTGCTAGAGGACTAGCGGGGGCCTACGAGCAGTACTTC. Its translation: CSARGLAGAYEQYF. This chain connects TRBV20-1 to TRBJ2-7, with 12 bases identical to TRBD2. The germline CDR1 and CDR2 sequences are DFQATT and SNEGSKA (reference sequence). V was clipped by 1 base and J by 2 bases; unmatched bases: 0. The CDR3 loop spans 14 amino acids.

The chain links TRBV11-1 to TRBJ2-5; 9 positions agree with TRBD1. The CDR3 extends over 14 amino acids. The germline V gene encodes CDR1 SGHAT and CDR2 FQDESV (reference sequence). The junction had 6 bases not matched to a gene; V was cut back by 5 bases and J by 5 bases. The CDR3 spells CASSTHRGRETQYF. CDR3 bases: TGTGCCAGCAGCACTCACAGGGGGCGGGAGACCCAGTACTTC.

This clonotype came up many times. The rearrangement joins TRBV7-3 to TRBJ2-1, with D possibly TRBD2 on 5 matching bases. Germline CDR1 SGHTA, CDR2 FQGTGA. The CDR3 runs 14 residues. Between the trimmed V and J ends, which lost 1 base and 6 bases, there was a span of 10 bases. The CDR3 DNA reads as TGTGCCAGCAGCTTAAGTAGCAGCGGCAATGAGCAGTTCTTC. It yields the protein CASSLSSSGNEQFF. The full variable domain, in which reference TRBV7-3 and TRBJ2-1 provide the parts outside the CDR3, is GAGVSQTPSNKVTEKGKYVELRCDPISGHTALYWYRQSLGQGPEFLIYFQGTGAADDSGLPNDRFFAVRPEGSVSTLKIQRTERGDSAVYLCASSLSSSGNEQFFGPGTRLTVL.

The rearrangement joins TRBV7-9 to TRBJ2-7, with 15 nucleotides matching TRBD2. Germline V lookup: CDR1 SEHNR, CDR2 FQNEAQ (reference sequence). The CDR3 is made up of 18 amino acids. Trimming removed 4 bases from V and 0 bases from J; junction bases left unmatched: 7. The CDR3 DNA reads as TGTGCCAGCAGCTCCCTAGGGACTAGCGGGAGGAACTCCTACGAGCAGTACTTC. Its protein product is CASSSLGTSGRNSYEQYF.